This T cell receptor (beta chain) was profiled in a study of cytomegalovirus exposure and HLA in healthy donors. General study points: Later analysis indicated greater clonal expansion among HLA-associated TCR beta chains than among equally common other chains. Across HLA loci, a later analysis found differing TCR association rates, with DRB1 most and HLA-C fewest. Another analysis was done later, and it associated more than 15,000 TCR beta sequences with HLA alleles at 0.05 false discovery rate.

Germline V gene lookup returns CDR1 LGHNA and CDR2 YSLEER. This CDR3 comprises 15 residues. It was with 60 Vbeta and 13 Jbeta primers that the PCR ran. The repertoire was sequenced with immunoSEQ multiplex PCR; TCRdb's copy has only in-frame clones and lacks some. In all, the sample yields 150,000 or so clones. Comment on this clone: What it binds is not known.

The sequence came from a woman in her sixties or seventies in good health and CMV-seronegative. Sequencing was done on a sample of PBMCs. The chain is built from TRBV4-3 and TRBJ2-7, with TRBD2 as a possible D gene (6 bases). TRBJ2-5 matches the DNA end more closely, so the J call is doubtful. The CDR3: CASSQLLAPQETQYF. CDR3 nucleotides: TGCGCCAGCAGCCAACTACTAGCTCCCCAAGAGACCCAGTACTTC.